The next 10 T cell receptor beta chains were all read from a single sample in a study of cytomegalovirus exposure and HLA in healthy donors. Amplification used 60 Vbeta primers and 13 Jbeta primers. Method: immunoSEQ multiplex PCR; TCRdb's copy keeps in-frame clones and lacks some. Of around 200,000 clones listed, around 86% were seen once; the top ten hold roughly a tenth. Material: PBMCs. These receptors originate from a woman in her forties or fifties in good health and CMV-seropositive.

The V call is TRBV18, the J call TRBJ2-3, with D possibly TRBD2 on 6 matching bases. Per germline, CDR1 KGHSH and CDR2 LQKENI. V was trimmed by 3 bases and J by 0 bases, leaving 10 bases between them. This CDR3 region has 15 residues. The CDR3 is CASSPGTPSTDTQYF. In DNA form, the CDR3 reads TGTGCCAGCTCACCCGGGACTCCAAGCACAGATACGCAGTATTTT.

This sequence joins TRBV6-1 and TRBJ2-3, with a possible D match to TRBD1 (6 bases). The CDR3 has 15 residues. V was cut by 5 bases and J by 5 bases, with 17 bases left in between. CDR1 is MNHNS, CDR2 SASEGT, per germline. CDR3 nucleotides: TGTGCCAGCAGTAGGGACACGCGAACGGAAGATACGCAGTATTTT. Amino acid sequence: CASSRDTRTEDTQYF.

The rearrangement links TRBV28 to TRBJ1-4, with D tentatively TRBD1 (6 bases). V was pared by 8 bases and J by 8 bases, with 12 bases between. CDR3 length: 12 residues. CDR1 is MDHEN and CDR2 is SYDVKM in the germline V gene. Here the CDR3 DNA reads TGTGCCAGCTTCTCTGACAGGGAAAAACTGTTTTTT. Translation gives CASFSDREKLFF.

This chain links TRBV4-2 with TRBJ2-3; 10 positions agree with TRBD2. The CDR3 loop spans 15 amino acids. Germline values: CDR1 LGHNA, CDR2 YNFKEQ. Trimming took 4 bases from V and 5 from J; bases not matched to a gene: 6. CDR3 residues: CASSPQAGGGDTQYF. The CDR3 region has the DNA TGTGCCAGCAGCCCCCAAGCGGGGGGGGGAGATACGCAGTATTTT.

The chain uses TRBV7-2 and TRBJ1-2; D may be TRBD1 (6 bases). CDR1 and CDR2 from the germline V gene are SGHTA and FQGNSA. This CDR3 contains 13 residues. V was clipped by 5 bases and J by 2 bases, with 9 bases between them. The CDR3 DNA sequence: TGTGCCAGCAGCACACAGGGAAACTATGGCTACACCTTC. Encoded protein: CASSTQGNYGYTF.

V gene TRBV2 combines with J gene TRBJ1-6; maybe TRBD1 (5 bases). Deletions cut 6 bases from V and 6 bases from J, with 15 bases between. CDR3 length: 15 amino acids. Looked up from germline, CDR1 is SNHLY and CDR2 is FYNNEI. The DNA of the CDR3 is TGTGCCAGCAGCACCCAGGGTTTAGGTAATTCACCCCTCCACTTT. Its protein is CASSTQGLGNSPLHF. Full variable domain (missing parts from reference TRBV2 and TRBJ1-6): EPEVTQTPSHQVTQMGQEVILRCVPISNHLYFYWYRQILGQKVEFLVSFYNNEISEKSEIFDDQFSVERPDGSNFTLKIRSTKLEDSAMYFCASSTQGLGNSPLHFGNGTRLTVT.

The rearrangement uses TRBV30 and TRBJ1-3, with D tentatively TRBD1 (5 bases). The CDR3 is made up of 14 amino acids. Germline V gene sequence: CDR1 GTSNPN, CDR2 SVGIG (reference sequence). V gave up 2 bases and J gave up 3 bases, with 11 bases separating them. CDR3 sequence reads: CAWSRGGNGNTIYF. CDR3 sequence (DNA): TGTGCCTGGAGTCGGGGGGGGAATGGAAACACCATATATTTT.

This chain connects TRBV18 to TRBJ2-3; a possible D gene is TRBD1 (6 bases). The V gene lost 3 bases and the J gene lost 6 bases, with 16 bases spanning the gap. Germline V gives CDR1 KGHSH, CDR2 LQKENI. CDR3 length equals 15 residues. The DNA for the CDR3 is TGTGCCAGCTCACCGGACCAGGGGCGAGGGGATACGCAGTATTTT. This translates into CASSPDQGRGDTQYF.

The V call is TRBV19, the J call TRBJ2-4; 7 bases map to TRBD2. Trimming at V came to 5 bases and at J to 9 bases, leaving 10 bases not matched to a gene. Germline V lookup: CDR1 LNHDA, CDR2 SQIVND (reference sequence). The length of the CDR3 is 14 residues. The CDR3 spells CASSVSGTMGIQYF. The CDR3 DNA is TGTGCCAGTAGTGTCTCCGGGACTATGGGCATTCAGTACTTC.

The chain couples TRBV4-1 to TRBJ2-2; tentatively, D is TRBD1 (6 bases). The CDR3 spans 17 residues. Germline V gene sequence: CDR1 MGHRA, CDR2 YSYEKL. The germline V and J ends were trimmed by 3 bases and 4 bases, with 18 bases remaining between them. The CDR3 reads CASSHGSPRGGTGELFF. The CDR3 DNA is TGCGCCAGCAGCCATGGGTCCCCCAGGGGTGGCACCGGGGAGCTGTTTTTT.